This TCR beta chain was identified in a study of blood T cell repertoires in COVID-19. Overall study: T cells, B-cell-depleted T cells, or PBMCs provided the cDNA or gDNA that served as material.

Trimming removed 0 bases at V and 2 bases at J, with 14 bases between. Germline CDR1 reads SGDLS; CDR2 reads YYNGEE. This CDR3 has 16 residues. Profiled with immunoSEQ multiplex PCR; TCRdb holds only in-frame clones, not every one. In the table there are over 50,000 clones, approximately 88% of which are singletons. The gene calls are TRBV9 and TRBJ2-5; perhaps TRBD2 as D (7 bases). This receptor was identified in a man between 50 and 59 years old with active COVID-19. Sequenced material: peripheral blood. CDR3: CASSVGVGGRQETQYF. The CDR3 DNA is TGTGCCAGCAGCGTAGGAGTCGGGGGGCGGCAAGAGACCCAGTACTTC. Using reference TRBV9 and TRBJ2-5 for the parts outside the CDR3, the full variable domain is DSGVTQTPKHLITATGQRVTLRCSPRSGDLSVYWYQQSLDQGLQFLIQYYNGEERAKGNILERFSAQQFPDLHSELNLSSLELGDSALYFCASSVGVGGRQETQYFGPGTRLLVL.